These 28 T cell receptor beta chains were all obtained from the same sample, sequenced in a study of a mutant IDH1 vaccine in newly diagnosed glioma. These receptors' targets are unknown. Profiled with immunoSEQ multiplex PCR; TCRdb holds only in-frame clones, not every one. The sample holds approximately 35,000 clones; 88% are singletons and the top ten take over 2.5%. Time point given: week 23, last vaccination. Each dose of the vaccine consisted of 300 ug of mutant IDH1 20-mer peptide, with topical imiquimod. The starting material was PBMCs, obtained from a glioma patient whose treatment included an IDH1 peptide vaccine. These receptor sequences come from a man in his forties or fifties with glioma.

Comment on this clone: This CDR3 is also generated by other DNA sequences in the sample. The chain couples TRBV27 to TRBJ1-5, with 8 bases matching TRBD1. Per the germline V gene, CDR1 is MNHEY and CDR2 is SMNVEV (reference sequence). The CDR3 length is 15 residues. Germline trimming cut 3 bases from V and 3 bases from J; bases unmatched to any gene: 4. CDR3 sequence: CASSLSGQANQPQHF. The CDR3 DNA is TGTGCCAGCAGTTTGTCGGGACAGGCCAATCAGCCCCAGCATTTT.

The rearrangement uses TRBV28 and TRBJ2-5, with D perhaps TRBD2 (5 bases). Trimming took 3 bases from V and 2 from J, leaving 7 bases between them. Looked up from germline, CDR1 is MDHEN and CDR2 is SYDVKM. The CDR3 runs 13 residues. DNA for the CDR3: TGTGCCAGCAGTTTTTCGGGGCAAGAGACCCAGTACTTC. This sequence encodes CASSFSGQETQYF.

The chain employs TRBV4-3 and TRBJ2-1, with 7 bases matching TRBD2. The junction had 6 bases not matched to a gene; V was cut back by 6 bases and J by 10 bases. The CDR3 spans 12 residues. CDR1 LGHNA and CDR2 YSLEER come from the germline V gene. CDR3 bases: TGCGCCAGCAGGGGGGGGAGCGGAGAGCAGTTCTTC. It specifies CASRGGSGEQFF.

The chain uses TRBV14 and TRBJ2-2, with D unclear. The length of the CDR3 is 15 residues. The germline CDR1 and CDR2 sequences are SGHDN and FVKESK. Between the trimmed V and J ends, which lost 0 bases and 4 bases, there was a span of 9 bases. CDR3 nucleotide sequence: TGTGCCAGCAGCCAAGATATTGACCCCACCGGGGAGCTGTTTTTT. This gives the protein CASSQDIDPTGELFF.

This sequence joins TRBV19 and TRBJ1-5, with TRBD1 identical over 11 bases. V trimming: 4 bases; J trimming: 6 bases; junction bases outside the gene matches: 8. The CDR3 contains 16 residues. Looked up from germline, CDR1 is LNHDA and CDR2 is SQIVND (reference sequence). CDR3: CASSNPGTGGTQPQHF. The CDR3 DNA sequence: TGTGCCAGTAGTAATCCCGGGACAGGGGGAACTCAGCCCCAGCATTTT.

The chain uses TRBV6-6 and TRBJ2-5, with TRBD2 identical over 12 bases. With V trimmed by 4 bases and J by 1 base, 1 base remained unmatched. Per the germline V gene, CDR1 is MNHNY and CDR2 is SVGAGI (reference sequence). CDR3 size: 15 residues. This CDR3 reads CASSLLAGGQETQYF. As DNA, the CDR3 is TGTGCCAGCAGTTTACTAGCGGGGGGCCAAGAGACCCAGTACTTC.

This clone came up once. The chain carries TRBV7-2 and TRBJ2-3, with D perhaps assigned TRBD1 or TRBD2 (5 bases each). Trimming left V 5 bases short and J 0 bases short, with 15 bases between. Germline-derived CDR1 and CDR2 are SGHTA and FQGNSA. The CDR3 consists of 16 residues. For the CDR3, the DNA is TGTGCCAGCAGCAGAGGGGTCGCTATCAGCACAGATACGCAGTATTTT. Translation gives CASSRGVAISTDTQYF.

The chain joins TRBV5-1 to TRBJ2-2, with D uncertain. The CDR3 contains 13 residues. Germline-derived CDR1 and CDR2 are SGHRS and YFSETQ. V was pared by 4 bases and J by 2 bases, with 6 bases between. CDR3 amino acids: CASSLRNTGELFF. CDR3 sequence (DNA): TGCGCCAGCAGCCTTCGCAACACCGGGGAGCTGTTTTTT.

The chain joins TRBV4-2 to TRBJ1-2; D gene uncertain. Trimming cost V 1 base and J 3 bases, with 9 bases left between them. The germline gives CDR1 LGHNA, CDR2 YNFKEQ. The CDR3 is made up of 14 amino acids. The CDR3 nucleotides read TGTGCCAGCAGCCAAGGAGGGAGGGACTATGGCTACACCTTC. This sequence encodes CASSQGGRDYGYTF.

This chain links TRBV21-1 with TRBJ1-1; the table names TRBD1, a call not compared with the DNA. TRBV21-1 has pseudogene status. The CDR3 covers 16 residues. The CDR3, as DNA: TGTGCCAGCAGCAGAACAGGGAGTAAGGCGAACACTGAAGCTTTCTTT. It is translated as CASSRTGSKANTEAFF.

This sequence joins TRBV27 and TRBJ1-2, with 8 nucleotides matching TRBD1. With 5 bases clipped from V and 2 bases from J, the junction kept 7 bases outside the gene matches. The CDR3 totals 15 residues. Germline CDR1 MNHEY, CDR2 SMNVEV (reference sequence). The CDR3 loop is CASSETGGLNYGYTF. DNA of the CDR3: TGTGCCAGCAGTGAAACAGGGGGACTGAACTATGGCTACACCTTC.

The chain couples TRBV6-5 to TRBJ2-1; a possible D gene is TRBD1 (6 bases). Germline lookup yields CDR1 MNHEY and CDR2 SVGAGI. Trimming removed 8 bases at V and 4 bases at J, with 18 bases between. The CDR3 is 15 amino acids. Written as DNA, the CDR3 is TGTGCCAGCCGCAGGGGAGTCTCCAGGTACAATGAGCAGTTCTTC. It codes for CASRRGVSRYNEQFF.

This chain uses TRBV6-5 with TRBJ1-6, with D possibly matching TRBD1 (5 bases). Trimming left V 4 bases short and J 9 bases short, with 16 bases between. The germline V gene has CDR1 MNHEY and CDR2 SVGAGI. This CDR3 has 15 amino acids. The CDR3: CASSWGGVGGSPLHF. The CDR3 DNA reads TGTGCCAGCAGTTGGGGCGGGGTTGGCGGTTCACCCCTCCACTTT.

This sequence joins TRBV4-2 and TRBJ2-3; tentatively, D is TRBD1 (5 bases). V dropped 1 base and J dropped 2 bases, with 13 bases sitting between them. CDR1 is LGHNA, CDR2 YNFKEQ, per germline. The CDR3 is 16 residues long. CDR3 amino acids: CASSQAGKGYTDTQYF. CDR3 nucleotides: TGTGCCAGCAGCCAAGCGGGTAAGGGGTACACAGATACGCAGTATTTT.

The J gene is TRBJ1-2, the V gene TRBV7-2; D gene unclear. Trimming took off 1 base at V and 2 bases at J, with 8 bases between the two ends. CDR3 length: 14 residues. Germline V gene data show CDR1 as SGHTA and CDR2 as FQGNSA. The CDR3 DNA sequence: TGTGCCAGCAGCTTAGGGCCAGAAAACTATGGCTACACCTTC. Translating it yields CASSLGPENYGYTF.

This clone was detected once. The chain recombines TRBV14 with TRBJ2-1; D uncertain. Deletions cut 1 base from V and 1 base from J, with 8 bases between. The germline V gene encodes CDR1 SGHDN and CDR2 FVKESK. CDR3 length equals 15 residues. CDR3 in DNA: TGTGCCAGCAGCCAAGTGAAAAGATCCTACAATGAGCAGTTCTTC. Translated: CASSQVKRSYNEQFF.

The chain is built from TRBV27 and TRBJ1-1; no reliable D call. The CDR3 totals 13 residues. Germline V gene sequence: CDR1 MNHEY, CDR2 SMNVEV (reference sequence). V lost 5 bases to trimming and J lost 0 bases, with 7 bases between them. In DNA, the CDR3 is TGTGCCAGCAGTAAACAAATGAACACTGAAGCTTTCTTT. This translates into CASSKQMNTEAFF.

The rearrangement uses TRBV28 and TRBJ1-1, with 10 bases lining up with TRBD1. Looked up from germline, CDR1 is MDHEN and CDR2 is SYDVKM. Germline trimming cut 6 bases from V and 3 bases from J; bases unmatched to any gene: 4. This CDR3 comprises 14 residues. CDR3 bases: TGTGCCAGCAGCACGACAGGGGGCTACACTGAAGCTTTCTTT. Protein: CASSTTGGYTEAFF.

The rearrangement links TRBV29-1 to TRBJ1-5; D unclear. Germline CDR1 is SQVTM and CDR2 is ANQGSEA. CDR3 length: 13 residues. CDR3 DNA sequence: TGCAGGCCCCGGGTTCCTAACAATCAGCCCCAGCATTTT. It is translated as CRPRVPNNQPQHF.

The chain's CDR3 is CASSYAGEQYF. For the CDR3, the DNA is TGTGCCAGCAGTTACGCGGGCGAGCAGTACTTC. The V call is TRBV6-5, the J call TRBJ2-7, with a possible D match to TRBD2 (5 bases). Germline lookup yields CDR1 MNHEY and CDR2 SVGAGI. The V end lost 2 bases, the J end lost 6 bases, and 5 bases lay between the germline ends. The CDR3 consists of 11 residues.

The chain has TRBV5-6 and TRBJ2-3; D is undetermined. V was shortened by 3 bases and J by 4 bases, with 12 bases between the two germline ends. Germline CDR1 reads SGHDT; CDR2 reads YYEEEE. CDR3 size: 14 residues. CDR3 in amino acids: CASSSYFTPDTQYF. The CDR3 region has the DNA TGTGCCAGCAGCTCCTATTTTACCCCAGATACGCAGTATTTT.

The genes are TRBV20-1 and TRBJ2-5; 10 nucleotides match TRBD2. The CDR3 runs 11 residues. Germline CDR1 is DFQATT and CDR2 is SNEGSKA (reference sequence). CDR3 loop: CTGTSEETQYF. CDR3 nucleotides: TGCACCGGGACTAGCGAGGAGACCCAGTACTTC.

In DNA form, the CDR3 reads TGTGCCAGCAGCTTAGGACAGGGCCAGGGGAAGACCCAGTACTTC. The encoded protein is CASSLGQGQGKTQYF. This rearrangement joins TRBV11-3 to TRBJ2-5, with 7 nucleotides matching TRBD1. CDR1 and CDR2 from the germline V gene are SGHNT and YENEEA. The CDR3 length is 15 residues. V trimming: 1 base; J trimming: 6 bases; junction bases outside the gene matches: 8.

This sequence joins TRBV28 and TRBJ1-6, with no clear D. CDR1 MDHEN and CDR2 SYDVKM come from the germline V gene. Trimming took 8 bases from V and 6 from J, leaving 20 bases between them. CDR3 length equals 16 residues. The CDR3 bases are TGTGCCAGCCGGACCTGGGTGGCCGAATCTAATTCACCCCTCCACTTT. As protein: CASRTWVAESNSPLHF.

The rearrangement joins TRBV28 to TRBJ2-1, with 9 bases lining up with TRBD1. V lost 5 bases to trimming and J lost 4 bases; unmatched junction nucleotides: 12. CDR3 length equals 17 residues. Germline CDR1 reads MDHEN; CDR2 reads SYDVKM. In DNA form, the CDR3 reads TGTGCCAGCAGTGCGAACAGGGGGCGGGTCGTGTACAATGAGCAGTTCTTC. Amino acids: CASSANRGRVVYNEQFF.

The J gene is TRBJ1-1, the V gene TRBV7-9, with a tentative D call TRBD1 (6 bases). The CDR3 has 14 amino acids. V lost 7 bases to trimming and J lost 4 bases, with 16 bases between them. Germline CDR1 SEHNR, CDR2 FQNEAQ (reference sequence). CDR3 nucleotide sequence: TGTGCCAGCATCTTCGGGGGCGCCCCCACTGAAGCTTTCTTT. Translating gives CASIFGGAPTEAFF. Full variable domain (remainder filled in from reference TRBV7-9 and TRBJ1-1): DTGVSQNPRHKITKRGQNVTFRCDPISEHNRLYWYRQTLGQGPEFLTYFQNEAQLEKSRLLSDRFSAERPKGSFSTLEIQRTEQGDSAMYLCASIFGGAPTEAFFGQGTRLTVV.

The chain joins TRBV4-1 to TRBJ2-5; 9 bases agree with TRBD2. Germline trimming cut 1 base from V and 1 base from J; bases unmatched to any gene: 1. The CDR3 consists of 15 residues. The germline V gene encodes CDR1 MGHRA and CDR2 YSYEKL. The CDR3 region has the DNA TGCGCCAGCAGCCAAGGCGGGGGGGCCCAAGAGACCCAGTACTTC. Its translation is CASSQGGGAQETQYF.

V and J are TRBV5-4 and TRBJ2-5; D possibly corresponds to TRBD2 (5 bases). The CDR3 is made up of 14 amino acids. The V end was cut by 4 bases, the J end by 2 bases, with 12 bases between. The germline V gene has CDR1 SGHNT and CDR2 YYREEE (reference sequence). This CDR3 reads CASSPPEGQETQYF. CDR3 DNA sequence: TGTGCCAGCAGCCCCCCCGAGGGTCAAGAGACCCAGTACTTC.